This T cell receptor beta chain is drawn from a study of blood T cell repertoires in COVID-19. Study background: Italy, Spain and the United States were the sources of the convalescent and acute COVID-19 samples. T cells, B-cell-depleted T cells, or PBMCs supplied cDNA or gDNA.

Germline V gene sequence: CDR1 SGHRS, CDR2 YFSETQ. Trimming cost V 0 bases and J 0 bases; bases outside gene matches: 0. The CDR3 extends over 14 amino acids. Per the study methods: Amplification of reference gene primers was used by the study to estimate nucleated cell counts. This table comes from immunoSEQ multiplex PCR, and its TCRdb copy is limited to in-frame clones, with some not included. V and J calls plus clone size are reproduced from that table; the DNA served to infer D and trimming. The repertoire holds more than 70,000 clones, with about 82% as singletons. The clonotype originates from a woman older than 75 in a cohort sampled during active or convalescent COVID-19. V is TRBV5-1 and J is TRBJ2-7, with 7 bases lining up with TRBD2. Sequences were obtained from peripheral blood. The CDR3: CASSLERDSYEQYF. CDR3 bases: TGCGCCAGCAGCTTGGAGCGGGACTCCTACGAGCAGTACTTC.